Given below is one T cell receptor (beta chain) in context. V lost 7 bases, J lost 6 bases, and 21 bases lay in between. The CDR3 spans 15 residues. Germline CDR1 reads LNHDA; CDR2 reads SQIVND (reference sequence). TCRdb keeps only in-frame clones here, not all; method: immunoSEQ multiplex PCR. The repertoire holds around 90,000 clones, with more than 70% as singletons. This sample is part of a study of cytomegalovirus exposure and HLA in healthy donors. The J gene is TRBJ2-5, the V gene TRBV19; D might be TRBD2 (6 bases). This receptor was identified in a woman younger than 35 in good health and CMV-seropositive. The specimen sequenced was PBMCs. CDR3 DNA: TGTGCCAGTACCCCTAGCGCGGACCGCGGGAAGACCCAGTACTTC. Translation: CASTPSADRGKTQYF.